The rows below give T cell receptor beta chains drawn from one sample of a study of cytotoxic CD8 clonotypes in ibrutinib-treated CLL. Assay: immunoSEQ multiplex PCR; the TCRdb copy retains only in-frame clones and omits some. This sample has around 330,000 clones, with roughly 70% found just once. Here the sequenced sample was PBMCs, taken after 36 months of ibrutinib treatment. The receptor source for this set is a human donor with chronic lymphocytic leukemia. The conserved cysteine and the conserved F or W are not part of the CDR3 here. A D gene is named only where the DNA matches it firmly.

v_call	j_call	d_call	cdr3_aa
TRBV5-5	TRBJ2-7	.	ASRGIPREQY
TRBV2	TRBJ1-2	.	ASSDREFYGYT
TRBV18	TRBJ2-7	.	ASSPQQGRTYEQY
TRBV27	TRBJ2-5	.	ASTSRPGLRETQY
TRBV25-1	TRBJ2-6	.	ASSESGANVLT
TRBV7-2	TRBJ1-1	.	ASSRRGLSDAF
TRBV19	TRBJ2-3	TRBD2	ASSTTTSGTDTQY
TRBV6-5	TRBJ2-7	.	ASSYGAGYHEQY
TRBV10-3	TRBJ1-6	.	AINFGRGSPLH
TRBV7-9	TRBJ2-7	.	ASSQDRIGEQY
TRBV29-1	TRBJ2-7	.	SVVHSYEQY
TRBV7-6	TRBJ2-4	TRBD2	ASSPGGVQY
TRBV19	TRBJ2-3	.	ASKGGTDTQY
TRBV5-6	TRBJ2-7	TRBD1	ASSRTGTKRDEQY
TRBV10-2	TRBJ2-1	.	ASSDYNEQF
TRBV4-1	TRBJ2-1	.	ASSQVTVLDEQF
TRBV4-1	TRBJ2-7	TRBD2	ASSQEGLAGIGVHEQY